This is a list of T cell receptor beta chains from one sample in a study of blood T cell repertoires in COVID-19. Libraries were prepared by immunoSEQ multiplex PCR; TCRdb keeps only in-frame clonotypes and omits some of them. The repertoire holds 250,000 to 400,000 clones, with 85% as singletons. Specimen: PBMCs or T cells enriched from blood (not recorded which). The receptors originated from a woman aged 30 to 39 who had been exposed to COVID-19. The CDR3 runs from the conserved cysteine through the conserved F or W. Fields, in order: V gene, clone size, CDR3 protein. Some rows have no size entry. The others give once, few or many, or a class for an expanded clone.

TRBV12-5	.	CASGARDRQSPLHF
TRBV4-3	.	CASSQEQGTGANVLTF
TRBV6-2/TRBV6-3	.	CASSYTVTGDYNSPLHF
TRBV27	.	CASSLWSGGSTDTQYF
TRBV5-4	.	CASSFAATGDSDTQYF
TRBV5-1	.	CASSPGTGASYEQYF
TRBV28	.	CASRTTGPSNSPLHF
TRBV5-6	.	CASSLAELEAFF
TRBV11-2	.	CASSRGGAGLPYEQYF
TRBV28	once	CASSSDQGPFTSSVAFF
TRBV10-1	few	CASSESFGGKSGELFF
TRBV6-2/TRBV6-3	.	CASSQTRGGTDTQYF
TRBV11-2	.	CASSLVPGGSSYEQYF
TRBV27	.	CASSKTGSGNTIYF
TRBV3-1/TRBV3-2	.	CASSQGEGDKYEQYF
TRBV19	few	CASSMADRGLREKLFF
TRBV14	.	CASSQVNRMNTEAFF
TRBV6-5	.	CASSPGTSPHEQFF
TRBV28	.	CASSSSYLRDRGSAYEQYF
TRBV15	.	CATSRVLANQETQYF
TRBV19	.	CASSIIPGEYGYTF
TRBV19	.	CATYIGGMGPVRRDYGYTF
TRBV9	once	CASSVGISYEQYF
TRBV6-2/TRBV6-3	.	CASSFLQGTTGELFF
TRBV7-3	.	CASSLTSSTYEQYF
TRBV7-3	.	CASSLYLADTQYF
TRBV5-5	.	CASSLEPSWSYGYTF
TRBV5-1	.	CASSSLSGGLQETQYF
TRBV2	.	CASNGQGPAGNTIYF